These T cell receptor beta chains were read from a single sample in a study of cytomegalovirus exposure and HLA in healthy donors. The protocol was immunoSEQ multiplex PCR, while the TCRdb copy is restricted to in-frame clones and leaves out a portion. The data hold 120,000 or so clones, with 80% to 90% observed a single time. The sample was PBMCs. The receptor source for this set is a woman under 30 in good health and CMV-seronegative. Each CDR3 is given with its conserved first and last residue. D genes are given only for firm matches. The size of a clone is reported for some rows only, either as once, few or many, or as a class for expanded clones.

J,D,V,size,DNA,CDR3
TRBJ1-4,.,TRBV15,once,TGTGCCACCACCAAGATAGACACAACTAATGAAAAACTGTTTTTT,CATTKIDTTNEKLFF
TRBJ1-4,.,TRBV6-5,.,TGTGCCAGCAGACGCTTCACGGGAATAGGTGAAAAACTGTTTTTT,CASRRFTGIGEKLFF
TRBJ2-7,TRBD1,TRBV5-1,.,TGCGCCAGCAGCCCCCGACAGGGGACCTCCTACGAGCAGTACTTC,CASSPRQGTSYEQYF
TRBJ2-7,.,TRBV28,.,TGTGCCAGCAGTCCCACAGGAGGGAAAGGCTACGAGCAGTACTTC,CASSPTGGKGYEQYF
TRBJ2-3,.,TRBV2,.,TGTGCCAGCAGTGGGATCGGGGGCACAGATACGCAGTATTTT,CASSGIGGTDTQYF
TRBJ2-5,TRBD1,TRBV27,once,TGTGCCAGCACCGGTCCGGGACAGAAAGAGACCCAGTACTTC,CASTGPGQKETQYF
TRBJ1-1,.,TRBV6-1,.,TGTGCCAGCAGTGAAGCAGTCAATACCCTTCAGATGAACACTGAAGCTTTCTTT,CASSEAVNTLQMNTEAFF
TRBJ2-7,.,TRBV10-3,.,TGTGCCATCAGTGACTATTCAGGGTCCTACGAGCAGTACTTC,CAISDYSGSYEQYF
TRBJ2-3,.,TRBV7-2,.,TGTGCCAGCAGCCGAACCGGGACTGGTGGAAATACGCAGTATTTT,CASSRTGTGGNTQYF
TRBJ2-7,.,TRBV2,.,TGTGCCAGCAGCGTGAATTCAGGGACAGCGGGGGCCGAGCAGTACTTC,CASSVNSGTAGAEQYF
TRBJ1-2,TRBD1,TRBV11-3,.,TGTGCCAGCAGCGCAGGGGGGAAAAACTATGGCTACACCTTC,CASSAGGKNYGYTF
TRBJ2-7,TRBD2,TRBV11-3,.,TGTGCCAGCAGCTTGTCGGGACTAGCGGGAGGGGTTGGGGAGCAGTACTTC,CASSLSGLAGGVGEQYF
TRBJ2-3,TRBD2,TRBV28,.,TGTGCCAGCAGTTCCGGGACTAGCGGGGGAGGCACAGATACGCAGTATTTT,CASSSGTSGGGTDTQYF
TRBJ2-1,TRBD1,TRBV2,few,TGTGCCAGCAGTGGAGGACAGGGAAATGTTGGCTACAATGAGCAGTTCTTC,CASSGGQGNVGYNEQFF
TRBJ1-2,TRBD1,TRBV5-1,.,TGCGCCAGCAGCGCAGGACAGGGGGGCTACACCTTC,CASSAGQGGYTF
TRBJ2-6,.,TRBV5-1,.,TGCGCCAGCAGCTTGGAGCTGGTTGTGGGCCCTGGGGCCAACGTCCTGACTTTC,CASSLELVVGPGANVLTF
TRBJ2-1,.,TRBV6-1,.,TGTGCCAGCATGGCAGGACGGGAGAGGTACAATGAGCAGTTCTTC,CASMAGRERYNEQFF
TRBJ2-5,.,TRBV6-1,.,TGTGCCAGCAGTTATCGTCCCGAAGAGACCCAGTACTTC,CASSYRPEETQYF
TRBJ2-7,.,TRBV7-3,.,TGTGCCAGCAGCCTAAAAAGACTCCGGGAACACTACGAGCAGTACTTC,CASSLKRLREHYEQYF
TRBJ1-2,.,TRBV18,.,TGTGCCAGCTCACCACCGGGACTTACGGCGGACTATGGCTACACCTTC,CASSPPGLTADYGYTF
TRBJ2-1,TRBD2,TRBV5-6,.,TGTGCCAGCAGCGCGGGGACTAGCGGGGGGACTAGACAGTTCTTC,CASSAGTSGGTRQFF
TRBJ2-1,TRBD2,TRBV13,.,TGTGCCAGCAGCCCCCCCCCTTGGTCTAGCGGGAGTACAAATGAGCAGTTCTTC,CASSPPPWSSGSTNEQFF
TRBJ1-2,TRBD1,TRBV27,.,TGTGCCAGCAGCCCGGGACAGGCTTATGGCTACACCTTC,CASSPGQAYGYTF
TRBJ1-5,.,TRBV30,few,TGTGCCTGGAGTGGGGGGCTCATTAGCAATCAGCCCCAGCATTTT,CAWSGGLISNQPQHF
TRBJ1-5,.,TRBV6-1,.,TGTGCCAGCATTGGGACACAACATCAGCCCCAGCATTTT,CASIGTQHQPQHF
TRBJ1-2,.,TRBV6-5,few,TGTGCCATCCGGGGAGGGAACTATGGCTACACCTTC,CAIRGGNYGYTF
TRBJ2-7,TRBD2,TRBV13,.,TGTGCCAGCAGCCCCCGACTAGCGGGGGAGCAGTACTTC,CASSPRLAGEQYF
TRBJ2-3,.,TRBV5-1,.,TGCGCCAGCAGCTTCGGGTTTTCCACAGATACGCAGTATTTT,CASSFGFSTDTQYF
TRBJ2-1,.,TRBV5-1,.,TGCGCCAGCAGCTTTCGGCAGGGAAAATTCACGAGAAACAGCTCCTACAATGAGCAGTTCTTC,CASSFRQGKFTRNSSYNEQFF
TRBJ2-7,.,TRBV15,.,TGTGCCACCAGCAGAGGACTGACTTACGAGCAGTACTTC,CATSRGLTYEQYF
TRBJ1-5,.,TRBV2,few,TGTGCCAGCAGCCACCGGGACATAGGAGTTCAGCCCCAGCATTTT,CASSHRDIGVQPQHF
TRBJ2-7,.,TRBV5-6,.,TGTGCCAGCAGCTCGCGGGGGCGAACCTACGAGCAGTACTTC,CASSSRGRTYEQYF
TRBJ1-5,.,TRBV15,once,TGTGCCACCAGCTTTCAGACAAATCAGCCCCAGCATTTT,CATSFQTNQPQHF
TRBJ2-4,.,TRBV30,.,TGTGCCTGGAACCAGGGAAGCGCCAGGTGGGACATTCAGTACTTC,CAWNQGSARWDIQYF
TRBJ2-1,.,TRBV7-3,.,TGTGCCAGCAGCTTAACCGGGGTGGGTGAGCAGTTCTTC,CASSLTGVGEQFF
TRBJ2-7,.,TRBV11-2,.,TGTGCCAGCAGCTTCGGGACTGGGAGCTACGAGCAGTACTTC,CASSFGTGSYEQYF
TRBJ2-7,TRBD1,TRBV7-9,.,TGTGCCAGCAGGGAACAGGGGCCAACCTACGAGCAGTACTTC,CASREQGPTYEQYF
TRBJ1-2,.,TRBV5-6,few,TGTGCCAGCAGCTTGCCAGGGGCCAACGGGGGCTACACCTTC,CASSLPGANGGYTF
TRBJ1-4,TRBD1,TRBV6-5,once,TGTGCCAGCAGTCCGGACAGGGGTGAAAAACTGTTTTTT,CASSPDRGEKLFF
TRBJ2-1,TRBD2,TRBV19,.,TGTGCCACCAGAAGGGCTAGCGGGAGTACATCGTCCTACAATGAGCAGTTCTTC,CATRRASGSTSSYNEQFF
TRBJ1-4,.,TRBV15,once,TGTGCCACCAGGGACAATGGTAGTCCCAATGAAAAACTGTTTTTT,CATRDNGSPNEKLFF